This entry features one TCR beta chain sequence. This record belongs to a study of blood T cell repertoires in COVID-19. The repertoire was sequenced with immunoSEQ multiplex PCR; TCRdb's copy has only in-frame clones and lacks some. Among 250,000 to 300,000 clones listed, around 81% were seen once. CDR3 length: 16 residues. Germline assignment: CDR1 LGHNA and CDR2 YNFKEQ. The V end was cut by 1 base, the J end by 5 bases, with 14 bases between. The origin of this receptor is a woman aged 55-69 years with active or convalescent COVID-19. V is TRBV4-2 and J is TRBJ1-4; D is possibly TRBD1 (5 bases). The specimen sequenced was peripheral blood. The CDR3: CASSQGEGPSNEKLFF. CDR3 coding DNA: TGTGCCAGCAGCCAAGGGGAGGGACCTTCCAATGAAAAACTGTTTTTT.